These 16 T cell receptor beta chains were all obtained from the same sample, sequenced in a study of CD8+ T cells in alopecia areata (dated by TCRdb to 2017 to 2018). Library preparation used the immunoSEQ multiplex PCR assay. To provide template for TCR sequencing, every sample had RNA extracted and reverse transcribed into cDNA. The table comes from immuneACCESS by way of TCRdb, which keeps in-frame sequences with V and J called. Part of the clones is missing from these tables; in studies checked, under half for an unresolved V gene and the rest for unknown reasons. This sample has 100,000 to 130,000 clones in its table, and 58% of those were observed once. Together, the top ten hold 20% to 30% of the sample. Specimen: NKG2D-low CD8+ T cells sorted from blood. Read against the paper, the sample's cell subset or site label means: sorted CD8+ NKG2D-low blood T cells. The receptors derive from a human donor with alopecia areata.

This rearrangement joins TRBV4-1 to TRBJ2-7; the D call may be TRBD1 or TRBD2 (5 bases each). Trimming left V 1 base short and J 6 bases short, with 13 bases between. Germline CDR1 and CDR2: MGHRA and YSYEKL. This CDR3 spans 14 amino acids. In DNA, the CDR3 is TGCGCCAGCAGCCAAGTAGGGACCCCCCCCGAGCAGTACTTC. Amino acids: CASSQVGTPPEQYF.

This chain uses TRBV9 with TRBJ2-1; the D is unclear. Trimming took 4 bases from V and 9 from J, leaving 14 bases between them. The CDR3 runs to 13 residues. CDR1 is SGDLS and CDR2 is YYNGEE in the germline V gene. In nucleotides, the CDR3 is TGTGCCAGCAGCTCCCCTCTAACCCCTGAGCAGTTCTTC. It encodes CASSSPLTPEQFF. The entire variable domain, with the rest obtained from reference TRBV9 and TRBJ2-1, is as follows: DSGVTQTPKHLITATGQRVTLRCSPRSGDLSVYWYQQSLDQGLQFLIQYYNGEERAKGNILERFSAQQFPDLHSELNLSSLELGDSALYFCASSSPLTPEQFFGPGTRLTVL.

This clone was counted between two and nine times. This sequence joins TRBV11-1 and TRBJ2-7; D may be TRBD2 (6 bases). This CDR3 spans 12 amino acids. Per germline, CDR1 SGHAT and CDR2 FQDESV (reference sequence). V gave up 5 bases and J gave up 4 bases, with 9 bases separating them. The CDR3 spells CASSTTSYEQYF. As DNA, the CDR3 is TGTGCCAGCAGCACGACTAGTTACGAGCAGTACTTC.

V gene TRBV2 combines with J gene TRBJ2-1; 7 bases match TRBD1. The CDR3 extends over 16 amino acids. Germline V gene data show CDR1 as SNHLY and CDR2 as FYNNEI. V was clipped by 4 bases and J by 8 bases; unmatched bases: 14. Here the CDR3 reads CASSVPTGATTDEQFF. In nucleotides, the CDR3 is TGTGCCAGCAGTGTACCCACAGGGGCTACTACTGATGAGCAGTTCTTC.

The rearrangement joins TRBV7-9 to TRBJ2-5, with 15 bases lining up with TRBD2. CDR3 length: 15 amino acids. Germline lookup yields CDR1 SEHNR and CDR2 FQNEAQ (reference sequence). Trimming removed 8 bases from V and 5 bases from J; junction bases left unmatched: 6. The CDR3 reads CASGTSGRYRETQYF. The DNA of the CDR3 is TGTGCCAGCGGGACTAGCGGGAGGTACCGGGAGACCCAGTACTTC.

This clone was counted between two and nine times. J is TRBJ2-6 and V is TRBV11-2; D not resolved. There are 17 residues in the CDR3. Germline V lookup: CDR1 SGHAT, CDR2 FQNNGV. V was trimmed by 1 base and J by 2 bases, leaving 12 bases between them. The CDR3 region has the DNA TGTGCCAGCAGCTTAGGACACGAGGAAGCTGGGGCCAACGTCCTGACTTTC. Amino acid sequence: CASSLGHEEAGANVLTF.

This chain uses TRBV27 with TRBJ2-1; no definite D call. CDR3 length: 12 residues. Germline values: CDR1 MNHEY, CDR2 SMNVEV (reference sequence). Trimming took off 7 bases at V and 2 bases at J, with 6 bases between the two ends. CDR3 sequence reads: CASMTAYNEQFF. CDR3 DNA sequence: TGTGCCAGCATGACGGCCTACAATGAGCAGTTCTTC.

This sequence joins TRBV5-1 and TRBJ2-1; 12 nucleotides agree with TRBD1. The V gene's germline CDR1 is SGHRS and CDR2 YFSETQ. V lost 0 bases and J lost 7; bases outside the gene matches: 5. This CDR3 contains 16 residues. CDR3 nucleotides: TGCGCCAGCAGCTTGGCTCGGGACAGGGGGCGGAATGAGCAGTTCTTC. Translation: CASSLARDRGRNEQFF.

This chain joins TRBV4-2 and TRBJ2-1, with D uncertain. The CDR3 is 11 residues long. Per the germline V gene, CDR1 is LGHNA and CDR2 is YNFKEQ. The V gene lost 3 bases and the J gene lost 6 bases, with 3 bases spanning the gap. Here the CDR3 DNA reads TGTGCCAGCAGCCAGATCAATGAGCAGTTCTTC. Its translation: CASSQINEQFF.

In this sample, this clone turned up a few times. The chain joins TRBV2 to TRBJ2-6; no reliable D call. The germline V gene has CDR1 SNHLY and CDR2 FYNNEI. V gave up 6 bases and J gave up 1 base, with 4 bases separating them. The CDR3 contains 13 residues. CDR3 amino acids: CASRQSGANVLTF. In DNA, the CDR3 is TGTGCCAGCAGACAGTCTGGGGCCAACGTCCTGACTTTC.

This clone was detected many times. The chain links TRBV7-9 to TRBJ2-1, with 7 bases identical to TRBD1. V gave up 4 bases and J gave up 8 bases; unmatched junction bases: 20. The CDR3 runs 18 residues. Germline CDR1 is SEHNR and CDR2 is FQNEAQ (reference sequence). In nucleotides, the CDR3 is TGTGCCAGCAGCTACTCAGGGCATACAGGGGTTTATCGTGATGAGCAGTTCTTC. This codes for CASSYSGHTGVYRDEQFF.

The V gene is TRBV29-1, the J gene TRBJ2-1; 7 bases map to TRBD2. V lost 3 bases, J lost 6 bases, and 5 bases stayed unmatched. This CDR3 has 13 residues. The V gene's germline CDR1 is SQVTM and CDR2 ANQGSEA. DNA of the CDR3: TGCAGCGTTGACAGCGGGATGGGCAATGAGCAGTTCTTC. Its protein product is CSVDSGMGNEQFF.

The chain has TRBV7-9 and TRBJ1-5; D perhaps matches TRBD1 (6 bases). The CDR3 consists of 13 residues. CDR1 and CDR2 from the germline V gene are SEHNR and FQNEAQ (reference sequence). The V gene lost 4 bases and the J gene lost 10 bases, with 14 bases spanning the gap. The CDR3 DNA is TGTGCCAGCAGCTCATCACACGGGGGCCCCCAGCATTTT. Amino acid sequence: CASSSSHGGPQHF.

The V gene is TRBV29-1, the J gene TRBJ1-2; maybe TRBD1 (5 bases). Trimming took 0 bases from V and 1 from J, leaving 12 bases between them. The CDR3 loop spans 15 amino acids. From germline, CDR1 is SQVTM and CDR2 ANQGSEA. In DNA, the CDR3 is TGCAGCGTTGAAGACAGGGTGTTGGGTAACTATGGCTACACCTTC. Amino acid sequence: CSVEDRVLGNYGYTF.

The chain is built from TRBV4-1 and TRBJ2-6, with D unclear. Between the trimmed V and J ends, which lost 5 bases and 0 bases, there was a span of 8 bases. The CDR3 consists of 15 residues. Per the germline V gene, CDR1 is MGHRA and CDR2 is YSYEKL. CDR3 region: CASSSYLSGANVLTF. As DNA, the CDR3 is TGCGCCAGCAGCTCATATCTCTCTGGGGCCAACGTCCTGACTTTC.

The rearrangement joins TRBV6-6 to TRBJ2-1; D remains ambiguous. Trimming left V 2 bases short and J 12 bases short, with 20 bases between. CDR1 is MNHNY and CDR2 is SVGAGI in the germline V gene (reference sequence). CDR3 size: 15 residues. The CDR3 sequence is CASSYPSVRPGAQFF. The CDR3 nucleotides are TGTGCCAGCAGTTACCCTTCAGTCCGCCCAGGCGCGCAGTTCTTC.